This T cell receptor beta chain was retrieved from a study of monozygotic twins with inflammatory bowel disease. CDR3 length equals 18 residues. CDR1 and CDR2 from the germline V gene are SGHVS and FNYEAQ. The UMIs contained a 6-nucleotide sample barcode. They were added by template switching during cDNA synthesis. TCRdb re-called the 5' RACE reads and gives one entry per CDR3 protein, without DNA. This sample's table has approximately 160,000 distinct CDR3 sequences. RNA in its total form was extracted from whole blood, and T cells were not sorted. The source of this sequence is a human donor with ulcerative colitis or Crohn's disease, or a healthy co-twin of an affected twin (not recorded which). The chain uses TRBV7-6 and TRBJ2-7; TCRdb outputs TRBD2, but without DNA this stays unchecked. The sample was blood. CDR3 sequence reads: CASSLAALGAGSSYEQYF. Filled out from reference TRBV7-6 and TRBJ2-7, the complete variable domain reads GAGVSQSPRYKVTKRGQDVALRCDPISGHVSLYWYRQALGQGPEFLTYFNYEAQQDKSGLPNDRFSAERPEGSISTLTIQRTEQRDSAMYRCASSLAALGAGSSYEQYFGPGTRLTVT.